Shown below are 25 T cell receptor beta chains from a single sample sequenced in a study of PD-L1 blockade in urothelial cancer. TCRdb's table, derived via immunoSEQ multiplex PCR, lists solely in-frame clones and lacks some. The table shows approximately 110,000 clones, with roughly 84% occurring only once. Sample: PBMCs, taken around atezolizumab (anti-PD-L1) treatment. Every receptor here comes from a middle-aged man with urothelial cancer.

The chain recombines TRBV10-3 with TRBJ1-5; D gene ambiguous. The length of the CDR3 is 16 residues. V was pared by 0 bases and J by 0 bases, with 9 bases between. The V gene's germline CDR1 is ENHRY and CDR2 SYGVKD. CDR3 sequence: CAISESQKSSNQPQHF. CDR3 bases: TGTGCCATCAGTGAGTCACAGAAGAGTAGCAATCAGCCCCAGCATTTT.

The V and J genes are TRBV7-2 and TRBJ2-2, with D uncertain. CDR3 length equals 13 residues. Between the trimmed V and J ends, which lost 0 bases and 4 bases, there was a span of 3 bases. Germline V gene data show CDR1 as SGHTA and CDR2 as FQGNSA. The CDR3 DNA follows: TGTGCCAGCAGCTTAGCGCGCACCGGGGAGCTGTTTTTT. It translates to CASSLARTGELFF.

CDR3 nucleotide sequence: TGTGCCAGCAGCTTAGTGGGGGGGGCCGCCTCCTACAATGAGCAGTTCTTC. It yields the protein CASSLVGGAASYNEQFF. The chain links TRBV7-8 to TRBJ2-1; maybe TRBD2 (7 bases). This CDR3 is 17 amino acids long. Trimming shortened V by 1 base and J by 0 bases, and 13 bases separated the two germline ends. From germline, CDR1 is SGHVS and CDR2 FQNEAQ.

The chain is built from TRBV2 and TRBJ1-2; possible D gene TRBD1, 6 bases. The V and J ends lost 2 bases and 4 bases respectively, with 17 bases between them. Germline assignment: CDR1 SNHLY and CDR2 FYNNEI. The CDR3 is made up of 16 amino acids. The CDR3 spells CASSENAHPTGYGYTF. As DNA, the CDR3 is TGTGCCAGCAGTGAAAACGCCCACCCGACAGGCTATGGCTACACCTTC.

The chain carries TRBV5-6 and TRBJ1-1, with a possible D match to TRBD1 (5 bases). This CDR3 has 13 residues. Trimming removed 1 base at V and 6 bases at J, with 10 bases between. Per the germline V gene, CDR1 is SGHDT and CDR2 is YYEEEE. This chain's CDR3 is CASSLSGGAEAFF. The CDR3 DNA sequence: TGTGCCAGCAGCTTGAGCGGGGGGGCTGAAGCTTTCTTT. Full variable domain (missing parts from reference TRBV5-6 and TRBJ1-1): DAGVTQSPTHLIKTRGQQVTLRCSPKSGHDTVSWYQQALGQGPQFIFQYYEEEERQRGNFPDRFSGHQFPNYSSELNVNALLLGDSALYLCASSLSGGAEAFFGQGTRLTVV.

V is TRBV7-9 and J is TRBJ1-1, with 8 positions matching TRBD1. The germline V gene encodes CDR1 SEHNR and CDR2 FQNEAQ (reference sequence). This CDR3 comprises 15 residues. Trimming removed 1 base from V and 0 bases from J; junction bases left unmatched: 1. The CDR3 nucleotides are TGTGCCAGCAGCTTAGGACAGGGGATGAACACTGAAGCTTTCTTT. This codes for CASSLGQGMNTEAFF.

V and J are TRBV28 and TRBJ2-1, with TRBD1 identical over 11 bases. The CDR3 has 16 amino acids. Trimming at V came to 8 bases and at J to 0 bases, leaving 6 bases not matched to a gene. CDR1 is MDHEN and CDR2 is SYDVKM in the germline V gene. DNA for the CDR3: TGTGCCAGCCGGGGACAGGGGGATAGCTCCTACAATGAGCAGTTCTTC. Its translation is CASRGQGDSSYNEQFF.

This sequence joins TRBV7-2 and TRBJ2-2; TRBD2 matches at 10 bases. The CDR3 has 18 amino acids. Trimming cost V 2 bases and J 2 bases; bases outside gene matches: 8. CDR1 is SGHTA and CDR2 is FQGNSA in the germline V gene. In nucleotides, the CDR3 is TGTGCCAGCAGCTTAATGTATCTAGCGGGAGTTAACACCGGGGAGCTGTTTTTT. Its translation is CASSLMYLAGVNTGELFF.

The CDR3 bases are TGTGCCAGCTACTCCCGGACTAGCGTTAACAATGAGCAGTTCTTC. Protein product: CASYSRTSVNNEQFF. The chain uses TRBV6-5 and TRBJ2-1; 9 bases map to TRBD2. CDR3 size: 15 residues. Germline V gene sequence: CDR1 MNHEY, CDR2 SVGAGI. Unmatched junction bases numbered 10, after V lost 8 bases and J lost 5 bases.

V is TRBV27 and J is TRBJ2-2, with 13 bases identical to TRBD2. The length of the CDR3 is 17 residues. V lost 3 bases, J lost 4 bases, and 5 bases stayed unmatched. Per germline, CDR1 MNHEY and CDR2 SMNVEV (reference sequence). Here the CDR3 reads CASSFPGTSGTTGELFF. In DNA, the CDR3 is TGTGCCAGCAGTTTTCCCGGGACTAGCGGGACCACCGGGGAGCTGTTTTTT.

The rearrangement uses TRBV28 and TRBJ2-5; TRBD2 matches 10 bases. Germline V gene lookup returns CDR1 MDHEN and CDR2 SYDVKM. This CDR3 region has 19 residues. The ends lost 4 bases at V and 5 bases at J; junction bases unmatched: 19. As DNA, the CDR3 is TGTGCCAGCAGTTCCATCGGGGCTAGCGGGAGCAACGGCAGGGAGACCCAGTACTTC. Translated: CASSSIGASGSNGRETQYF.

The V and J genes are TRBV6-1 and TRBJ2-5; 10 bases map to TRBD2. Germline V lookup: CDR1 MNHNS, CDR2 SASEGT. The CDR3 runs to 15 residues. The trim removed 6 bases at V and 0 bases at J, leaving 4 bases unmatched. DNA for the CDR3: TGTGCCAGCAGCGGACTAGCGGACTACCAAGAGACCCAGTACTTC. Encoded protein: CASSGLADYQETQYF.

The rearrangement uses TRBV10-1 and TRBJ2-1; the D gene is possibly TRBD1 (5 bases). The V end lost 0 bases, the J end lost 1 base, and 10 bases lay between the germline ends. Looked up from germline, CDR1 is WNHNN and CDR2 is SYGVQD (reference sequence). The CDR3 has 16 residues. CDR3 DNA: TGCGCCAGCAGTGAGTCGAGGAAGGGGTCCTACAATGAGCAGTTCTTC. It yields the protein CASSESRKGSYNEQFF.

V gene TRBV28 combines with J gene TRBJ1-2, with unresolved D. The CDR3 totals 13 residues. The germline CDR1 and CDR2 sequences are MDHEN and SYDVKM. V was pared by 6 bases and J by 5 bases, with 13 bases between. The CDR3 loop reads CASSLRAYYGYTF. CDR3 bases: TGTGCCAGCAGCCTGCGCGCGTATTATGGCTACACCTTC.

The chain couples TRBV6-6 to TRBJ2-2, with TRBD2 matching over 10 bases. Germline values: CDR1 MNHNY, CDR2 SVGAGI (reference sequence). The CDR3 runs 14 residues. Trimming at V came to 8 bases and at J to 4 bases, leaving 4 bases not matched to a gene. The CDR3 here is CASVLAGLTGELFF. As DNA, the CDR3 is TGTGCCAGCGTACTAGCGGGACTCACCGGGGAGCTGTTTTTT.

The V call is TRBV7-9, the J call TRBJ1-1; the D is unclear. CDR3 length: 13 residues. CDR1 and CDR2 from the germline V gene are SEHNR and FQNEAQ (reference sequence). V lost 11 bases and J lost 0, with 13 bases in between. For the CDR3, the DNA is TGTGCCGGCACCCAAGGAGTGAACACTGAAGCTTTCTTT. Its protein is CAGTQGVNTEAFF.

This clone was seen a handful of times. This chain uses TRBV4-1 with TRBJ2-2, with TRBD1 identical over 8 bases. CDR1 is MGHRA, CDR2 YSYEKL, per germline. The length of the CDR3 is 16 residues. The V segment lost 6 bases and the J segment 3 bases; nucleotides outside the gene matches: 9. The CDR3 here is CASRPTTGVYTGELFF. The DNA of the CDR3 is TGCGCCAGCAGGCCTACGACAGGGGTATACACCGGGGAGCTGTTTTTT.

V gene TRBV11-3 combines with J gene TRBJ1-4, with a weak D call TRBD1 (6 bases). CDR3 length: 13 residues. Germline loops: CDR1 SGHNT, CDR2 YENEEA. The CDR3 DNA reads TGTACCGACCGAAGCAGGGGTGACGAAAAACTGTTTTTT. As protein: CTDRSRGDEKLFF.

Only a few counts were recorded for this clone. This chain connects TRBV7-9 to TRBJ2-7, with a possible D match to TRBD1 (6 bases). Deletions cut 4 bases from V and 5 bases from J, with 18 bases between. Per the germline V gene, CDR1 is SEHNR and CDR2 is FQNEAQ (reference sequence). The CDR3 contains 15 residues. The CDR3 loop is CASSSGVRGYDEQYF. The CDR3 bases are TGTGCCAGCAGCTCAGGGGTTAGGGGCTACGACGAGCAGTACTTC.

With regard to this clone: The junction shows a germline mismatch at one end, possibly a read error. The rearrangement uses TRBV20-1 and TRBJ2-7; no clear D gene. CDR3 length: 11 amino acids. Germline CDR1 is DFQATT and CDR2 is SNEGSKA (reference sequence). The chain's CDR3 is CSARALLEQYF. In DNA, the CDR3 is TGCAGTGCGAGAGCACTCCTCGAGCAGTACTTC.

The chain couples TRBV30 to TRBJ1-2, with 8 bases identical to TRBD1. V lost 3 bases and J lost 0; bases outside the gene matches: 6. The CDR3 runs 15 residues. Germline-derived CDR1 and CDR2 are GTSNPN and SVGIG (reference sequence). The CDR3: CAWRGQALPNYGYTF. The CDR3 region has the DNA TGTGCCTGGAGGGGACAGGCCCTCCCTAACTATGGCTACACCTTC.

This CDR3 is CASSLLAGERYNEQFF. Here the CDR3 DNA reads TGCGCCAGCAGCCTCTTAGCGGGAGAGCGTTACAATGAGCAGTTCTTC. The J gene is TRBJ2-1, the V gene TRBV5-1; 9 nucleotides align to TRBD2. With V trimmed by 4 bases and J by 4 bases, 9 bases remained unmatched. There are 16 residues in the CDR3. Germline V gives CDR1 SGHRS, CDR2 YFSETQ.

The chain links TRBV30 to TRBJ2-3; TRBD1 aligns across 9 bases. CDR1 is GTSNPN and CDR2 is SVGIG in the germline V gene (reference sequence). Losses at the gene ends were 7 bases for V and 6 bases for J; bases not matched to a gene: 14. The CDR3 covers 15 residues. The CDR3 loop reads CAYALRDREVDTQYF. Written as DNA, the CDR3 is TGTGCCTACGCCCTCCGGGACAGGGAAGTGGATACGCAGTATTTT.

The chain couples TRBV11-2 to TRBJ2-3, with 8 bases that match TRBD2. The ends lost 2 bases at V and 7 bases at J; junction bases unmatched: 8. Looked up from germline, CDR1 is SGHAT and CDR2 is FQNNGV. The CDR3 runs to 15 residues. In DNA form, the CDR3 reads TGTGCCAGCAGCTTAATGGCGGGAGGAGAACATACGCAGTATTTT. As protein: CASSLMAGGEHTQYF.

CDR3 coding DNA: TGTGCCAGTAGTACAGGACAGGGGTTGAGAGAGACCCAGTACTTC. It translates to CASSTGQGLRETQYF. This chain uses TRBV19 with TRBJ2-5; 9 positions agree with TRBD1. The CDR3 totals 15 residues. With V trimmed by 4 bases and J by 4 bases, 7 bases remained unmatched. Germline lookup yields CDR1 LNHDA and CDR2 SQIVND (reference sequence).